This T cell receptor beta chain stems from a study of blood T cell repertoires in COVID-19. Measured with immunoSEQ multiplex PCR; TCRdb has only the in-frame clones, and not every one. Here the sample spans 100,000 to 120,000 clones, around 80% being singletons. This CDR3 spans 15 amino acids. With 10 bases removed from V and 4 bases from J, the gap between germline ends came to 20 bases. From germline, CDR1 is KGHDR and CDR2 SFDVKD. The chain links TRBV24-1 to TRBJ2-3; D is perhaps TRBD1 (6 bases). The receptor was derived from an elderly woman with acute or convalescent COVID-19. The sequencing sample was made of peripheral blood. The CDR3, as DNA: TGTGCCACGAGTTGGGGCACAGGGCTACCAGATACGCAGTATTTT. Its protein product is CATSWGTGLPDTQYF.